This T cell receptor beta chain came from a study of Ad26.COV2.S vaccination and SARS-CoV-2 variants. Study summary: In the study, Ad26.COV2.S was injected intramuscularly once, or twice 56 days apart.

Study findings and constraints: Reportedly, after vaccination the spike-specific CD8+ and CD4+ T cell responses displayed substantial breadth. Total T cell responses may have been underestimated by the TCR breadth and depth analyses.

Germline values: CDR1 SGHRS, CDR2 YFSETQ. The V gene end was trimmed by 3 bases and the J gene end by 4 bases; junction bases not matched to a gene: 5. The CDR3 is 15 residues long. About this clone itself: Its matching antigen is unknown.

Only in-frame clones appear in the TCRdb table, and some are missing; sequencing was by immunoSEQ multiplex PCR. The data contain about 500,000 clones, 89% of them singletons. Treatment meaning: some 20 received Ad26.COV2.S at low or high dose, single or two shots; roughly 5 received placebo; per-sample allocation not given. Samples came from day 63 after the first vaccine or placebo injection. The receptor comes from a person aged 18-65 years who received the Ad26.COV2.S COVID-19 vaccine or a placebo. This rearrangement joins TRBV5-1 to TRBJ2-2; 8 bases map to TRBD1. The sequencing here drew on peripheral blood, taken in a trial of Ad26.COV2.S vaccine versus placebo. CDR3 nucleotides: TGCGCCAGCAGCTCCGGACAGGGCCTCACCGGGGAGCTGTTTTTT. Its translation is CASSSGQGLTGELFF.